This TCR beta chain was sequenced during a study of blood T cell repertoires in COVID-19. Study-level information: Italy, Spain and the United States were the sources of the convalescent and acute COVID-19 samples.

How the authors handled the data: It was from reference gene primer amplification that nucleated cell counts were estimated. This table comes from immunoSEQ multiplex PCR, and its TCRdb copy is limited to in-frame clones, with some not included. For V, J and clone size, that table is used; D and trimming come from the DNA. The sample carries approximately 240,000 clones, approximately 81% recorded once. The CDR3 is made up of 15 amino acids. Germline loops: CDR1 KGHSH, CDR2 LQKENI. V lost 3 bases and J lost 4, with 15 bases in between. Sequencing was carried out using peripheral blood. This chain connects TRBV18 to TRBJ1-1, with D unresolved. The clonotype comes from a middle-aged man who had recovered from COVID-19. DNA of the CDR3: TGTGCCAGCTCACCGAGAGAGCTGGGAGGCACTGAAGCTTTCTTT. It encodes CASSPRELGGTEAFF.